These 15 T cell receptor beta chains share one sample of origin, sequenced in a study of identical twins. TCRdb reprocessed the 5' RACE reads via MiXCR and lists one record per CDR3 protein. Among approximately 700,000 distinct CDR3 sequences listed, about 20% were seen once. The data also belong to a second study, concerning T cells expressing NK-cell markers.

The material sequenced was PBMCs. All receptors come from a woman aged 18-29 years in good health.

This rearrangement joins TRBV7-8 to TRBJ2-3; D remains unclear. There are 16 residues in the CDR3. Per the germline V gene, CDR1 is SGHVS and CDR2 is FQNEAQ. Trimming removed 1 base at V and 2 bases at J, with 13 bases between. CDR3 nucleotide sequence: TGTGCCAGCAGCTTAGTTTCCGGTTCAATCACAGATACGCAGTATTTT. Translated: CASSLVSGSITDTQYF.

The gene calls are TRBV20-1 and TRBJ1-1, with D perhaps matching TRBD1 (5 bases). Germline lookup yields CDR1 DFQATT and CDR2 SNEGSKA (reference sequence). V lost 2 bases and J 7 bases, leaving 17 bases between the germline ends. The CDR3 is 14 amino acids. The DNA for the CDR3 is TGCAGTGCTAGAAATCCGGCGGGGGGTGATGAAGCTTTCTTT. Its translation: CSARNPAGGDEAFF.

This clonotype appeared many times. The CDR3 bases are TGCGCCAGCAGCCAAACCCAAGAGACCCAGTACTTC. It is translated as CASSQTQETQYF. V is TRBV5-1 and J is TRBJ2-5, with D unclear. The CDR3 length is 12 residues. Germline lookup yields CDR1 SGHRS and CDR2 YFSETQ. Trimming left V 4 bases short and J 1 base short, with 5 bases between. Full variable domain (outside the CDR3, taken from reference TRBV5-1 and TRBJ2-5): KAGVTQTPRYLIKTRGQQVTLSCSPISGHRSVSWYQQTPGQGLQFLFEYFSETQRNKGNFPGRFSGRQFSNSRSEMNVSTLELGDSALYLCASSQTQETQYFGPGTRLLVL.

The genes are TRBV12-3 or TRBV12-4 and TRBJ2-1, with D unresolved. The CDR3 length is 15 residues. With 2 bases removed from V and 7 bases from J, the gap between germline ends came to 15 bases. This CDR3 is CASSLRSGGHNEQFF. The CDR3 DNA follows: TGTGCCAGCAGTTTAAGGTCAGGCGGCCATAATGAGCAGTTCTTC.

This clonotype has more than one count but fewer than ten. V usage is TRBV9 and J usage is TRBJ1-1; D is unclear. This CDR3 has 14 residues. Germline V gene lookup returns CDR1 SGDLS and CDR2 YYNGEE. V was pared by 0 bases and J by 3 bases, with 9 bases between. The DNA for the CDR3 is TGTGCCAGCAGCGTAGGGGCGATGGACACTGAAGCTTTCTTT. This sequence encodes CASSVGAMDTEAFF.

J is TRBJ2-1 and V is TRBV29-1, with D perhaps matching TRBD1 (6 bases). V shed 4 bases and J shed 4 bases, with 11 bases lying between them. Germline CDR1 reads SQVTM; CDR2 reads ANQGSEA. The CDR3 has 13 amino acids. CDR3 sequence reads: CSVGTVGYNEQFF. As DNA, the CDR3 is TGCAGCGTTGGGACAGTGGGATACAATGAGCAGTTCTTC.

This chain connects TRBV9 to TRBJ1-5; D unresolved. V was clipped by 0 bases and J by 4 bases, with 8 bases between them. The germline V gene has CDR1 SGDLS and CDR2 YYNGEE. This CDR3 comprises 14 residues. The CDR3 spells CASSVGTPNQPQHF. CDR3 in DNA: TGTGCCAGCAGCGTAGGTACCCCAAATCAGCCCCAGCATTTT. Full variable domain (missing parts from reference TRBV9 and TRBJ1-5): DSGVTQTPKHLITATGQRVTLRCSPRSGDLSVYWYQQSLDQGLQFLIQYYNGEERAKGNILERFSAQQFPDLHSELNLSSLELGDSALYFCASSVGTPNQPQHFGDGTRLSIL.

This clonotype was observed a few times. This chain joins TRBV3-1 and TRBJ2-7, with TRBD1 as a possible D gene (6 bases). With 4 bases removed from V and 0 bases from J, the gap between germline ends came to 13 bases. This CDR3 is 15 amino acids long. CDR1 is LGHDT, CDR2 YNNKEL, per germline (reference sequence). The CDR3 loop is CASSPRSRGSYEQYF. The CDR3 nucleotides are TGTGCCAGCAGCCCCCGGAGCAGGGGCTCCTACGAGCAGTACTTC.

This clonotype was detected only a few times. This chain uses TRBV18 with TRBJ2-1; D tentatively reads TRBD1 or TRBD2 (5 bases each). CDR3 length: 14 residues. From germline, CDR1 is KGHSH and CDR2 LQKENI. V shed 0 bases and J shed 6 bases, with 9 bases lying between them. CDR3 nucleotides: TGTGCCAGCTCACCACCTACGGGGCCCAATGAGCAGTTCTTC. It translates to CASSPPTGPNEQFF. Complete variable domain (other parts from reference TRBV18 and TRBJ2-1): NAGVMQNPRHLVRRRGQEARLRCSPMKGHSHVYWYRQLPEEGLKFMVYLQKENIIDESGMPKERFSAEFPKEGPSILRIQQVVRGDSAAYFCASSPPTGPNEQFFGPGTRLTVL.

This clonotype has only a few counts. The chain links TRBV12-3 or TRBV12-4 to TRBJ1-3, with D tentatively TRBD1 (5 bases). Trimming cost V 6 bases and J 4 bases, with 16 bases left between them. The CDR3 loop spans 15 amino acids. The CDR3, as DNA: TGTGCCAGCAGCGCTGGGGCAGGCCGCGGAAACACCATATATTTT. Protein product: CASSAGAGRGNTIYF.

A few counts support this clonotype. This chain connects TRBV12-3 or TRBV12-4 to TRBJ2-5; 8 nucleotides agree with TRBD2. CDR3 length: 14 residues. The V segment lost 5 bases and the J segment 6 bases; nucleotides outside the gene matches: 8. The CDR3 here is CASSRAGVGKTQYF. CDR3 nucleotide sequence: TGTGCCAGCAGTCGAGCGGGAGTCGGGAAGACCCAGTACTTC.

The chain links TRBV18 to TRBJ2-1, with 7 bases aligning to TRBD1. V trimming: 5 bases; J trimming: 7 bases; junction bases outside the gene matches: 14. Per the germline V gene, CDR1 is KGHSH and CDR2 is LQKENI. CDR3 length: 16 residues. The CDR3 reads CASSTFKMGQKNEQFF. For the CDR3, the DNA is TGTGCCAGCTCAACCTTTAAAATGGGACAGAAAAATGAGCAGTTCTTC.

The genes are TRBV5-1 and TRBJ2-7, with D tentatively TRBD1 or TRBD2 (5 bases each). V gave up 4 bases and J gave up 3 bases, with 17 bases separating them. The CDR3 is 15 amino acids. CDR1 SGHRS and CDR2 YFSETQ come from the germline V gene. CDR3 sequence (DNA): TGCGCCAGCAGCCCCGCCGGGGCAGGGAACTACGAGCAGTACTTC. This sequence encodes CASSPAGAGNYEQYF.

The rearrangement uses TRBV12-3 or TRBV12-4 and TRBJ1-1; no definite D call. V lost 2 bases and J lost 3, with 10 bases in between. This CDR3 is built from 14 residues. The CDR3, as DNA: TGTGCCAGCAGTTTAAAGGAGGGTTACACTGAAGCTTTCTTT. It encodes CASSLKEGYTEAFF.

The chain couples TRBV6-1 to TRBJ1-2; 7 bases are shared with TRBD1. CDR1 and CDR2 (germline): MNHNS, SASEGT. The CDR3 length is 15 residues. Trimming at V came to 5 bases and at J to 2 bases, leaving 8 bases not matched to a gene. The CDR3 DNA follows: TGTGCCAGCAGTCGCCACAGGGGTTCGAACTATGGCTACACCTTC. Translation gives CASSRHRGSNYGYTF.